The table lists the clone carrying this T cell receptor beta chain with a count of one. This sample is drawn from a study of shared T cell receptors in the human thymus. The CDR3 length is 14 residues. Germline V lookup: CDR1 PRHDT, CDR2 FYEKMQ (reference sequence). The ends were cut back, 5 bases at V and 10 bases at J, with 18 bases in the middle. Sequencing used immunoSEQ multiplex PCR; TCRdb keeps in-frame clones, though not all of them. This table has about 660,000 clones, 88% appearing once. These data were also filed under a second study, of human thymus T cells. That report adds: Corrective surgery for congenital heart defects was being performed on the healthy Finnish infants who served as donors. Thymic tissue was derived from resections collected during corrective heart surgery. Related work showed strongly overlapping thymic repertoires across unrelated individuals.

The genes are TRBV13 and TRBJ1-3; no clear D gene. Sequenced material: thymocytes. The clonotype comes from a boy in the first two years of life with a congenital heart defect. CDR3 region: CASSPPPPRGTIYF. The CDR3 region has the DNA TGTGCCAGCAGCCCCCCACCCCCCAGAGGGACCATATATTTT.